The 19 T cell receptor beta chains presented below share a single source sample, sequenced in a study of blood T cell repertoires in COVID-19. Here immunoSEQ multiplex PCR was the method, and the copy in TCRdb shows in-frame clones only, minus some. Of about 220,000 clones listed, roughly 81% are singletons. Sequencing was carried out using peripheral blood. The receptors were gathered from a man aged 45-60 years who had recovered from COVID-19.

The chain employs TRBV28 and TRBJ2-1, with 8 bases identical to TRBD2. CDR1 and CDR2 (germline): MDHEN, SYDVKM. The V segment lost 4 bases and the J segment 6 bases; nucleotides outside the gene matches: 8. The CDR3 totals 15 residues. CDR3 region: CASSSAEREFNEQFF. CDR3 DNA sequence: TGTGCCAGCAGTTCTGCGGAGCGGGAGTTCAATGAGCAGTTCTTC.

The chain links TRBV5-8 to TRBJ1-5; 7 bases map to TRBD1. CDR3 length: 16 amino acids. Trimming at V came to 0 bases and at J to 3 bases, leaving 6 bases not matched to a gene. Per germline, CDR1 SGHTS and CDR2 YDEGEE. CDR3 sequence: CASSLAGDRNNQPQHF. In nucleotides, the CDR3 is TGTGCCAGCAGCTTGGCCGGGGACAGAAACAATCAGCCCCAGCATTTT.

Comment on this clone: Other nucleotide sequences from this sample produce the same CDR3. The chain links TRBV18 to TRBJ2-1, with 10 bases identical to TRBD1. The CDR3 covers 15 residues. CDR1 is KGHSH, CDR2 LQKENI, per germline. With 3 bases clipped from V and 2 bases from J, the junction kept 1 base outside the gene matches. The DNA for the CDR3 is TGTGCCAGCTCACCCGGGACAGGGGCCTACAATGAGCAGTTCTTC. Amino acids: CASSPGTGAYNEQFF.

The chain combines TRBV28 with TRBJ1-5; D possibly corresponds to TRBD1 (6 bases). The CDR3 has 15 amino acids. The V and J ends lost 8 bases and 8 bases respectively, with 22 bases between them. Looked up from germline, CDR1 is MDHEN and CDR2 is SYDVKM. CDR3 DNA sequence: TGTGCCAGCGTGGCAGGGGAGGGGTCGGTAAAGCCCCAGCATTTT. This gives the protein CASVAGEGSVKPQHF.

This clone occurred a few times. The chain links TRBV6-4 to TRBJ1-1; TRBD1 is a possible D gene (5 bases). Between the trimmed V and J ends, which lost 7 bases and 5 bases, there was a span of 11 bases. The CDR3 contains 12 residues. Per germline, CDR1 MRHNA and CDR2 SNTAGT. CDR3 sequence (DNA): TGTGCCAGCAAGGGGATAGGTACTGAAGCTTTCTTT. Amino acids: CASKGIGTEAFF.

The chain combines TRBV5-1 with TRBJ1-5; 11 bases line up with TRBD1. Germline V CDR1 and CDR2: SGHRS, YFSETQ. With 4 bases clipped from V and 6 bases from J, the junction kept 6 bases outside the gene matches. The CDR3 is 15 residues long. DNA of the CDR3: TGCGCCAGCAGCCCGGGACAGGGGGGAAGTCAGCCCCAGCATTTT. Translated, it gives CASSPGQGGSQPQHF.

The V call is TRBV28, the J call TRBJ2-1; 11 positions agree with TRBD2. The CDR3 runs to 17 residues. Germline values: CDR1 MDHEN, CDR2 SYDVKM. V lost 6 bases, J lost 0 bases, and 7 bases stayed unmatched. For the CDR3, the DNA is TGTGCCAGCAGAGCCAGACTAGCGGGGAGCTCCTACAATGAGCAGTTCTTC. It translates to CASRARLAGSSYNEQFF.

The chain couples TRBV18 to TRBJ1-4, with 12 nucleotides matching TRBD1. Germline V CDR1 and CDR2: KGHSH, LQKENI. Trimming removed 4 bases from V and 4 bases from J; junction bases left unmatched: 7. The CDR3 consists of 17 residues. The CDR3 sequence is CASSRRGQGAFNEKLFF. In DNA, the CDR3 is TGTGCCAGCTCACGGAGGGGACAGGGGGCCTTTAATGAAAAACTGTTTTTT.

The chain carries TRBV30 and TRBJ1-2; D ambiguous. Germline CDR1 and CDR2: GTSNPN and SVGIG (reference sequence). CDR3 length: 13 amino acids. The V end was cut by 0 bases, the J end by 6 bases, with 11 bases between. CDR3 nucleotide sequence: TGTGCCTGGAGTGTCCAGGCTACCCATGGCTACACCTTC. This sequence encodes CAWSVQATHGYTF.

The chain recombines TRBV14 with TRBJ2-3; weak D call: TRBD1 (6 bases). V lost 1 base and J 2 bases, leaving 10 bases between the germline ends. Germline CDR1 and CDR2: SGHDN and FVKESK. The CDR3 consists of 15 residues. The CDR3 DNA reads TGTGCCAGCAGCCAAGCAGGGGCCTCCACAGATACGCAGTATTTT. Encoded protein: CASSQAGASTDTQYF.

The chain employs TRBV6-6 and TRBJ2-5; perhaps TRBD2 as D (5 bases). CDR3 length: 15 residues. The V gene lost 2 bases and the J gene lost 4 bases, with 14 bases spanning the gap. The V gene's germline CDR1 is MNHNY and CDR2 SVGAGI (reference sequence). The CDR3 DNA follows: TGTGCCAGCAGTTACGAAGACGGACTGGGAGAGACCCAGTACTTC. As protein: CASSYEDGLGETQYF.

The genes are TRBV10-3 and TRBJ2-7, with D hard to call. CDR1 is ENHRY, CDR2 SYGVKD, per germline. With 1 base removed from V and 5 bases from J, the gap between germline ends came to 3 bases. This CDR3 region has 11 residues. The CDR3 region has the DNA TGTGCCATCAGTGAGTTCGACGAGCAGTACTTC. This gives the protein CAISEFDEQYF.

The rearrangement uses TRBV29-1 and TRBJ2-7, with D possibly being TRBD2 (6 bases). Germline V gene data show CDR1 as SQVTM and CDR2 as ANQGSEA. The CDR3 is made up of 14 amino acids. The V end lost 2 bases, the J end lost 0 bases, and 11 bases lay between the germline ends. The CDR3, as DNA: TGCAGCGTTGAACTTACCGGGAGCTCCTACGAGCAGTACTTC. Residues: CSVELTGSSYEQYF.

J is TRBJ1-2 and V is TRBV5-6; D call uncertain. Germline lookup yields CDR1 SGHDT and CDR2 YYEEEE. The germline V and J ends were trimmed by 4 bases and 3 bases, with 16 bases remaining between them. The length of the CDR3 is 15 residues. CDR3 nucleotide sequence: TGTGCCAGCAGCCCGCAAGACTTACCCTACTATGGCTACACCTTC. It codes for CASSPQDLPYYGYTF.

The V call is TRBV30, the J call TRBJ2-6; perhaps TRBD2 as D (6 bases). Per the germline V gene, CDR1 is GTSNPN and CDR2 is SVGIG (reference sequence). The CDR3 runs to 18 residues. V was pared by 0 bases and J by 3 bases, with 18 bases between. CDR3 DNA: TGTGCCTGGAGTGTCCCCAGGCTAGCGTCGTTTGGGGCCAACGTCCTGACTTTC. Its translation is CAWSVPRLASFGANVLTF.

The chain combines TRBV7-2 with TRBJ2-7, with D uncertain. Trimming left V 4 bases short and J 0 bases short, with 7 bases between. CDR1 is SGHTA and CDR2 is FQGNSA in the germline V gene. The CDR3 extends over 13 amino acids. CDR3: CASSSYNSYEQYF. The CDR3 region has the DNA TGTGCCAGCAGCTCGTATAACTCCTACGAGCAGTACTTC. The full variable domain, completed using reference TRBV7-2 and TRBJ2-7, is GAGVSQSPSNKVTEKGKDVELRCDPISGHTALYWYRQSLGQGLEFLIYFQGNSAPDKSGLPSDRFSAERTGGSVSTLTIQRTQQEDSAVYLCASSSYNSYEQYFGPGTRLTVT.

The rearrangement uses TRBV18 and TRBJ2-3, with TRBD2 identical over 7 bases. This CDR3 has 16 residues. V was clipped by 0 bases and J by 0 bases; unmatched bases: 3. The germline CDR1 and CDR2 sequences are KGHSH and LQKENI. The CDR3, as DNA: TGTGCCAGCTCACCACCTAGCGGGTATAGCACAGATACGCAGTATTTT. This sequence encodes CASSPPSGYSTDTQYF. Supplemented by reference TRBV18 and TRBJ2-3, the full variable domain reads NAGVMQNPRHLVRRRGQEARLRCSPMKGHSHVYWYRQLPEEGLKFMVYLQKENIIDESGMPKERFSAEFPKEGPSILRIQQVVRGDSAAYFCASSPPSGYSTDTQYFGPGTRLTVL.

This rearrangement joins TRBV19 to TRBJ2-5; 7 nucleotides match TRBD2. The V and J ends lost 4 bases and 2 bases, in that order; junction bases with no gene match: 13. There are 17 residues in the CDR3. The germline V gene has CDR1 LNHDA and CDR2 SQIVND (reference sequence). The CDR3 protein is CASSTRASGRGQETQYF. CDR3 DNA sequence: TGTGCCAGTAGTACCCGAGCCTCCGGGCGGGGGCAAGAGACCCAGTACTTC.

V is TRBV18 and J is TRBJ1-1, with D tentatively TRBD1 (6 bases). This CDR3 region has 16 residues. Germline V gene data show CDR1 as KGHSH and CDR2 as LQKENI. With 3 bases removed from V and 1 base from J, the gap between germline ends came to 15 bases. The CDR3 DNA is TGTGCCAGCTCACCTACAGGGAGAGCGGCGAACACTGAAGCTTTCTTT. Its protein product is CASSPTGRAANTEAFF.